What follows are 21 T cell receptor beta chains derived from one specimen sequenced in a study of T cell repertoires in cytomegalovirus infection. TCRdb re-called the reads with MiXCR, one entry per CDR3 protein. The repertoire holds 60,000 to 80,000 distinct CDR3 sequences, with roughly 21% as singletons. What these receptors recognize is not known. The sample consisted of CD8+ T cells from cultured PBMCs, taken from culture after CMV antigen stimulation. All receptors come from a human donor in good health (CMV status not recorded). Some clones in this sample may be carry-over from other donors' samples.

The chain couples TRBV7-3 to TRBJ2-3; 9 bases match TRBD2. The junction had 5 bases not matched to a gene; V was cut back by 4 bases and J by 0 bases. Germline-derived CDR1 and CDR2 are SGHTA and FQGTGA. The CDR3 sequence is 16 residues long. Written as DNA, the CDR3 is TGTGCCAGCAGCTCGGGACTAGCTTCTAGCACAGATACGCAGTATTTT. Its translation is CASSSGLASSTDTQYF. Complete variable domain (other parts from reference TRBV7-3 and TRBJ2-3): GAGVSQTPSNKVTEKGKYVELRCDPISGHTALYWYRQSLGQGPEFLIYFQGTGAADDSGLPNDRFFAVRPEGSVSTLKIQRTERGDSAVYLCASSSGLASSTDTQYFGPGTRLTVL.

The rearrangement links TRBV7-9 to TRBJ2-3; D is ambiguous. Trimming took off 4 bases at V and 10 bases at J, with 18 bases between the two ends. The CDR3 consists of 14 residues. Germline CDR1 reads SEHNR; CDR2 reads FQNEAQ (reference sequence). The CDR3 reads CASSSRREELPQYF. The CDR3 DNA reads as TGTGCCAGCAGCTCGAGACGTGAAGAGCTCCCGCAGTATTTT.

This clonotype was seen only a few times. The CDR3 bases are TGTGCCAGCAGCTTAGGGGTCCAGCCCTATGGCTACACCTTC. It codes for CASSLGVQPYGYTF. The V and J genes are TRBV7-9 and TRBJ1-2; D ambiguous. The ends were cut back, 1 base at V and 4 bases at J, with 10 bases in the middle. The CDR3 sequence is 14 residues long. Germline CDR1 reads SEHNR; CDR2 reads FQNEAQ (reference sequence). Looking up the rest from reference TRBV7-9 and TRBJ1-2 gives the full variable domain: DTGVSQNPRHKITKRGQNVTFRCDPISEHNRLYWYRQTLGQGPEFLTYFQNEAQLEKSRLLSDRFSAERPKGSFSTLEIQRTEQGDSAMYLCASSLGVQPYGYTFGSGTRLTVV.

A few counts support this clonotype. Written as DNA, the CDR3 is TGTGCCACCAGGGGGACAGGCAATGAAAAACTGTTTTTT. Translated: CATRGTGNEKLFF. J is TRBJ1-4 and V is TRBV19; 8 bases agree with TRBD1. Germline values: CDR1 LNHDA, CDR2 SQIVND (reference sequence). The CDR3 length is 13 residues. After removal of 10 bases from V and 5 bases from J, the junction contained 6 bases not matched to a gene.

This clonotype showed up many times. J is TRBJ2-7 and V is TRBV6-1, with TRBD1 matching 7 bases. The CDR3 extends over 15 amino acids. Germline CDR1 is MNHNS and CDR2 is SASEGT. The V segment lost 10 bases and the J segment 0 bases; nucleotides outside the gene matches: 12. Here the CDR3 DNA reads TGTGCCACGATTTCGGGGACAGAGAGCTCCTACGAGCAGTACTTC. It yields the protein CATISGTESSYEQYF.

The chain carries TRBV10-2 and TRBJ2-5; the D gene is possibly TRBD2 (5 bases). CDR1 WSHSY and CDR2 SAAADI come from the germline V gene. Deletions cut 8 bases from V and 1 base from J, with 17 bases between. This CDR3 has 15 amino acids. CDR3 DNA sequence: TGCGCCAGCTCCAGGAACGGGGTCGGCCAAGAGACCCAGTACTTC. It yields the protein CASSRNGVGQETQYF.

This chain connects TRBV12-5 to TRBJ2-1, with 11 bases lining up with TRBD1. CDR1 is LGHNT and CDR2 is FRNRAP in the germline V gene. The trim removed 3 bases at V and 8 bases at J, leaving 6 bases unmatched. The CDR3 consists of 15 residues. This CDR3 reads CASGLPRTGGDEQFF. As DNA, the CDR3 is TGTGCTAGTGGTTTACCGCGGACAGGGGGCGATGAGCAGTTCTTC.

The chain carries TRBV7-9 and TRBJ2-7, with D possibly matching TRBD1 (6 bases). The CDR3 extends over 15 amino acids. Trimming pared 4 bases from V and 0 bases from J, leaving 13 bases between. The germline V gene encodes CDR1 SEHNR and CDR2 FQNEAQ (reference sequence). The CDR3 loop reads CASSSTRGSSYEQYF. The CDR3 DNA sequence: TGTGCCAGCAGCTCCACCAGGGGAAGCTCCTACGAGCAGTACTTC.

This clonotype was detected once. The chain carries TRBV7-8 and TRBJ1-4; no reliable D call. The V and J ends lost 5 bases and 5 bases respectively, with 12 bases between them. This CDR3 is built from 14 residues. Per the germline V gene, CDR1 is SGHVS and CDR2 is FQNEAQ. The CDR3 loop is CASSTRSGNEKLFF. The CDR3 coding sequence is TGTGCCAGCAGCACCCGGTCAGGAAATGAAAAACTGTTTTTT. The variable domain in full, completed from reference TRBV7-8 and TRBJ1-4, reads GAGVSQSPRYKVAKRGQDVALRCDPISGHVSLFWYQQALGQGPEFLTYFQNEAQLDKSGLPSDRFFAERPEGSVSTLKIQRTQQEDSAVYLCASSTRSGNEKLFFGSGTQLSVL.

This clonotype appeared a few times. This chain connects TRBV7-8 to TRBJ2-3; D might be TRBD1 (5 bases). The ends were cut back, 1 base at V and 0 bases at J, with 14 bases in the middle. Germline CDR1 and CDR2: SGHVS and FQNEAQ. The CDR3 is made up of 17 amino acids. The CDR3 coding sequence is TGTGCCAGCAGCTTAGATGACAGATCGCCTAGCACAGATACGCAGTATTTT. Translated: CASSLDDRSPSTDTQYF.

A few counts support this clonotype. Relative to the germline gene, one junction end is altered; a read error may explain this. The gene calls are TRBV7-2 and TRBJ1-5; D call uncertain. The CDR3 spans 14 residues. Germline V lookup: CDR1 SGHTA, CDR2 FQGNSA. The CDR3 here is CASNLFPGNQPQHF. CDR3 in DNA: TGTGCCAGCAACTTATTCCCAGGCAATCAGCCCCAGCATTTT.

There are a few counts of this clonotype. The rearrangement uses TRBV7-2 and TRBJ1-2, with D unresolved. Trimming cost V 1 base and J 3 bases, with 12 bases left between them. This CDR3 has 15 residues. Germline CDR1 is SGHTA and CDR2 is FQGNSA. The CDR3 nucleotides are TGTGCCAGCAGCTTAGGTTCTACCGCTTACTATGGCTACACCTTC. Its translation is CASSLGSTAYYGYTF.

There are many counts of this clonotype. The V and J genes are TRBV12-3 or TRBV12-4 and TRBJ1-1, with 8 bases identical to TRBD1. V dropped 5 bases and J dropped 0; count of bases not matched to a gene: 5. The CDR3 loop spans 15 amino acids. The DNA for the CDR3 is TGTGCCAGCAGTCCGACAGGGGCCATGAACACTGAAGCTTTCTTT. Protein: CASSPTGAMNTEAFF.

The rearrangement joins TRBV6-2 or TRBV6-3 to TRBJ2-7; D remains unclear. V was cut by 1 base and J by 6 bases, with 7 bases left in between. The germline CDR1 and CDR2 sequences are MNHEY and SVGEGT. The CDR3 spans 12 residues. The CDR3 sequence is CASSYLSTEQYF. The CDR3, as DNA: TGTGCCAGCAGTTACTTATCAACCGAGCAGTACTTC.

This clonotype has more than one count but fewer than ten. This chain uses TRBV5-1 with TRBJ2-3, with D possibly matching TRBD2 (5 bases). Germline CDR1 reads SGHRS; CDR2 reads YFSETQ. V was clipped by 3 bases and J by 5 bases, with 7 bases between them. CDR3 length: 12 amino acids. CDR3 nucleotides: TGCGCCAGCAGCTCGGGAATAGATACGCAGTATTTT. Its translation: CASSSGIDTQYF.

The chain links TRBV7-2 to TRBJ2-3; weak D call: TRBD2 (6 bases). Germline values: CDR1 SGHTA, CDR2 FQGNSA. Trimming cost V 7 bases and J 6 bases, with 17 bases left between them. This CDR3 spans 14 amino acids. This CDR3 reads CASTMEGSLDTQYF. The CDR3 DNA follows: TGTGCCAGCACGATGGAGGGGTCCTTGGATACGCAGTATTTT.

V is TRBV2 and J is TRBJ2-5, with a tentative D call TRBD1 (5 bases). CDR1 is SNHLY, CDR2 FYNNEI, per germline. This CDR3 contains 14 residues. Trimming took 4 bases from V and 4 from J, leaving 13 bases between them. The CDR3 sequence is CASSGDSGAETQYF. In DNA, the CDR3 is TGTGCCAGCAGTGGAGACAGTGGGGCAGAGACCCAGTACTTC.

The chain links TRBV5-6 to TRBJ1-3, with a weak D call TRBD1 (5 bases). Per germline, CDR1 SGHDT and CDR2 YYEEEE. V lost 3 bases, J lost 4 bases, and 17 bases lay in between. The CDR3 is made up of 16 amino acids. CDR3 sequence: CASSSDVLRGGNTIYF. Here the CDR3 DNA reads TGTGCCAGCAGCTCGGACGTACTCCGGGGGGGAAACACCATATATTTT.

The rearrangement links TRBV10-2 to TRBJ2-3; D perhaps matches TRBD2 (5 bases). CDR3 size: 11 residues. V gave up 9 bases and J gave up 4 bases, with 8 bases separating them. Germline V gene lookup returns CDR1 WSHSY and CDR2 SAAADI. The CDR3 coding sequence is TGCGCCAGTGAGGGCTCAGATACGCAGTATTTT. The encoded protein is CASEGSDTQYF.

This clonotype has a handful of counts. CDR3 in DNA: TGCGCCAGCAGCCAAGATCGGGGCAAAAACATTCAGTACTTC. It translates to CASSQDRGKNIQYF. The V gene is TRBV4-3, the J gene TRBJ2-4; weak D call: TRBD2 (5 bases). V was pared by 0 bases and J by 3 bases, with 6 bases between. The CDR3 consists of 14 residues. CDR1 LGHNA and CDR2 YSLEER come from the germline V gene.

The DNA for the CDR3 is TGTGCCAGCAGCTTAGAGATACCCTCTGGAAACACCATATATTTT. Amino acids: CASSLEIPSGNTIYF. The genes are TRBV7-6 and TRBJ1-3; D uncertain. This CDR3 spans 15 amino acids. Germline CDR1 reads SGHVS; CDR2 reads FNYEAQ. Deletions cut 1 base from V and 0 bases from J, with 7 bases between.